What follows are 18 T cell receptor beta chains derived from one specimen sequenced in a study of blood T cell repertoires in COVID-19 (dated by TCRdb to the early 2020s). The library was obtained by the immunoSEQ multiplex PCR assay. This immuneACCESS table, as held by TCRdb, lists in-frame sequences with V and J called but not all clones. Of the missing ones, under half trace to an unresolved V gene in checked studies; the others have no known cause. The sample table contains some 180,000 clones; only one count was recorded for around nine tenths of them. The ten top clones hold under 3% of the sample. What was sequenced was peripheral blood. These TCRs come from a woman of 80 years or more with COVID-19, enrolled during active disease.

This chain joins TRBV9 and TRBJ1-4; the D is unclear. CDR3 length: 15 residues. V lost 1 base to trimming and J lost 1 base, with 8 bases between them. The V gene's germline CDR1 is SGDLS and CDR2 YYNGEE. CDR3 sequence: CASSVMEGTNEKLFF. The CDR3 nucleotides read TGTGCCAGCAGCGTAATGGAGGGAACTAATGAAAAACTGTTTTTT.

The V gene is TRBV19, the J gene TRBJ1-5, with a tentative D call TRBD1 (5 bases). The CDR3 has 13 amino acids. V shed 7 bases and J shed 6 bases, with 13 bases lying between them. Germline V gene sequence: CDR1 LNHDA, CDR2 SQIVND (reference sequence). CDR3 in DNA: TGTGCCAGTAATGAGCAGGGAGGTCAGCCCCAGCATTTT. It yields the protein CASNEQGGQPQHF.

The CDR3 loop reads CASSRGTVAYEQYF. CDR3 in DNA: TGTGCCAGCAGTCGCGGGACAGTAGCCTACGAGCAGTACTTC. The chain is built from TRBV6-5 and TRBJ2-7; perhaps TRBD1 as D (7 bases). The CDR3 is 14 residues long. CDR1 and CDR2 from the germline V gene are MNHEY and SVGAGI. Trimming took 5 bases from V and 2 from J, leaving 13 bases between them.

The chain recombines TRBV19 with TRBJ1-2, with D possibly TRBD1 on 6 matching bases. Germline V lookup: CDR1 LNHDA, CDR2 SQIVND (reference sequence). The V and J ends lost 3 bases and 2 bases respectively, with 13 bases between them. This CDR3 is built from 15 residues. This chain's CDR3 is CASSIGRTGNYGYTF. CDR3 bases: TGTGCCAGTAGTATCGGACGTACAGGGAACTATGGCTACACCTTC.

The chain couples TRBV28 to TRBJ1-2; D gene ambiguous. This CDR3 is built from 12 residues. V dropped 5 bases and J dropped 4 bases, with 8 bases sitting between them. The germline V gene has CDR1 MDHEN and CDR2 SYDVKM. The CDR3 DNA reads TGTGCCAGCAGTCCTGACACCTATGGCTACACCTTC. Amino acid sequence: CASSPDTYGYTF.

This chain links TRBV2 with TRBJ1-6, with D possibly TRBD1 on 6 matching bases. Between the trimmed V and J ends, which lost 10 bases and 10 bases, there was a span of 20 bases. Per the germline V gene, CDR1 is SNHLY and CDR2 is FYNNEI. The CDR3 extends over 14 amino acids. The CDR3, as DNA: TGTGCCAAAAGCCTAGACAGGCGATCATCACCCCTCCACTTT. It translates to CAKSLDRRSSPLHF.

This rearrangement joins TRBV14 to TRBJ2-3; D is unresolved. Per the germline V gene, CDR1 is SGHDN and CDR2 is FVKESK. V dropped 2 bases and J dropped 6 bases, with 9 bases sitting between them. This CDR3 region has 13 residues. The CDR3 DNA follows: TGTGCCAGCAGCCAAAGAGACTGGGATACGCAGTATTTT. This encodes CASSQRDWDTQYF.

This chain uses TRBV24-1 with TRBJ1-4; TRBD1 agrees at 10 bases. With 2 bases clipped from V and 7 bases from J, the junction kept 9 bases outside the gene matches. The CDR3 runs 17 residues. Germline CDR1 and CDR2: KGHDR and SFDVKD. The CDR3 region has the DNA TGTGCCACCAGTGATTCGGGGCGGGGACAGGGGAGTGAAAAACTGTTTTTT. Residues: CATSDSGRGQGSEKLFF.

This chain uses TRBV25-1 with TRBJ1-2, with TRBD1 matching over 7 bases. The CDR3 length is 15 residues. V was clipped by 5 bases and J by 8 bases; unmatched bases: 14. Germline V gives CDR1 MGHDK, CDR2 SYGVNS. The CDR3 loop is CASSPWDSRSSGYTF. The CDR3 DNA reads TGTGCCAGCAGTCCGTGGGACAGCAGGTCGAGCGGCTACACCTTC.

The rearrangement links TRBV2 to TRBJ2-1, with 15 bases matching TRBD2. The CDR3 spans 15 residues. The germline V gene has CDR1 SNHLY and CDR2 FYNNEI. The J segment lost 7 bases and the V segment lost 5 bases, leaving 3 bases of the junction unmatched. The CDR3 nucleotides read TGTGCCAGCAGTACCGGGACTAGCGGGAGGAATGAGCAGTTCTTC. Translating gives CASSTGTSGRNEQFF. The full variable domain, its missing parts supplied by reference TRBV2 and TRBJ2-1, is EPEVTQTPSHQVTQMGQEVILRCVPISNHLYFYWYRQILGQKVEFLVSFYNNEISEKSEIFDDQFSVERPDGSNFTLKIRSTKLEDSAMYFCASSTGTSGRNEQFFGPGTRLTVL.

The chain has TRBV5-1 and TRBJ2-5, with TRBD1 matching over 10 bases. This CDR3 is built from 15 residues. V shed 4 bases, J shed 6 bases, and the junction held 9 bases outside the gene matches. The germline CDR1 and CDR2 sequences are SGHRS and YFSETQ. CDR3 nucleotide sequence: TGCGCCAGCAGCCCGACCGGGACAGGGGTCAAGACCCAGTACTTC. Residues: CASSPTGTGVKTQYF.

This chain connects TRBV5-5 to TRBJ2-7; 9 nucleotides align to TRBD1. The CDR3 covers 15 residues. V was pared by 3 bases and J by 3 bases, with 7 bases of the junction left unmatched. Germline lookup yields CDR1 SGHKS and CDR2 YYEKEE (reference sequence). The CDR3 is CASSWGGQGVYEQYF. The DNA for the CDR3 is TGTGCCAGCAGCTGGGGGGGACAGGGAGTCTACGAGCAGTACTTC.

This clone was counted between two and nine times. The V call is TRBV27, the J call TRBJ1-6; possibly TRBD1 for D (6 bases). The CDR3 contains 16 residues. Germline lookup yields CDR1 MNHEY and CDR2 SMNVEV (reference sequence). V was trimmed by 6 bases and J by 5 bases, leaving 17 bases between them. CDR3 region: CASRNGQQFNNSPLHF. The DNA for the CDR3 is TGTGCCAGCAGAAACGGACAGCAGTTCAATAATTCACCCCTCCACTTT.

The chain links TRBV3-1 (or the pseudogene TRBV3-2) to TRBJ2-1, with 11 bases that match TRBD2. Germline V CDR1 and CDR2: LGHDT, YNNKEL (reference sequence). The CDR3 spans 12 residues. The trim removed 4 bases at V and 15 bases at J, leaving 5 bases unmatched. This chain's CDR3 is CASSRTSGRSFF. The DNA for the CDR3 is TGTGCCAGCAGCCGAACTAGCGGGAGATCGTTCTTC.

The chain has TRBV19 and TRBJ1-2; no definite D call. The CDR3 extends over 13 amino acids. V was cut by 1 base and J by 4 bases, with 7 bases left in between. Germline V gene sequence: CDR1 LNHDA, CDR2 SQIVND (reference sequence). The chain's CDR3 is CASSIGGAYGYTF. DNA for the CDR3: TGTGCCAGTAGTATAGGCGGAGCCTATGGCTACACCTTC.

The chain joins TRBV4-2 to TRBJ1-1; weak D call: TRBD1 (5 bases). This CDR3 region has 13 residues. The ends were cut back, 4 bases at V and 3 bases at J, with 9 bases in the middle. Germline assignment: CDR1 LGHNA and CDR2 YNFKEQ. The CDR3 region is CASSRGRDTEAFF. The CDR3 DNA sequence: TGTGCCAGCAGCCGAGGCAGGGACACTGAAGCTTTCTTT.

V is TRBV6-5 and J is TRBJ2-1, with 11 bases aligning to TRBD2. Germline loops: CDR1 MNHEY, CDR2 SVGAGI. J was trimmed by 7 bases and V by 9 bases; bases with no gene match: 8. This CDR3 contains 14 residues. The CDR3 DNA reads TGTGCCAGTAAACTAGCGGGAGTATGGAATGAGCAGTTCTTC. It codes for CASKLAGVWNEQFF.

This chain uses TRBV5-6 with TRBJ1-6, with D tentatively TRBD1 (5 bases). This CDR3 region has 15 residues. V gave up 1 base and J gave up 10 bases, with 15 bases separating them. Per germline, CDR1 SGHDT and CDR2 YYEEEE. The CDR3 coding sequence is TGTGCCAGCAGCTTGTCGTCGCCAGGGATCTCACCCCTCCACTTT. It encodes CASSLSSPGISPLHF.